Below, 17 T cell receptor beta chains from the same sample are listed, as sequenced in a study of T cell responses to AZD1222 COVID-19 vaccine. The data were produced by immunoSEQ multiplex PCR, yet TCRdb's version contains in-frame clones alone and is incomplete. Among roughly 100,000 clones listed, about 88% were seen once. The sequencing here drew on peripheral blood, taken on day 0 of AZD1222 vaccination. The source of these receptors is an adult in good health.

The rearrangement uses TRBV9 and TRBJ1-1, with D unclear. In germline, CDR1 is SGDLS, CDR2 YYNGEE. The V gene lost 4 bases and the J gene lost 3 bases, with 13 bases spanning the gap. The CDR3 contains 14 residues. CDR3 sequence (DNA): TGTGCCAGCAGCTCAAGCACTCACCACACTGAAGCTTTCTTT. Its translation is CASSSSTHHTEAFF.

The chain links TRBV30 to TRBJ2-2, with a weak D call TRBD1 (6 bases). Germline V gene lookup returns CDR1 GTSNPN and CDR2 SVGIG (reference sequence). The V gene lost 6 bases and the J gene lost 3 bases, with 17 bases spanning the gap. CDR3 length: 15 amino acids. This CDR3 is CACAQGKVDTGELFF. The CDR3 DNA reads TGTGCCTGCGCACAGGGTAAGGTCGACACCGGGGAGCTGTTTTTT.

This rearrangement joins TRBV5-5 to TRBJ1-5; D gene ambiguous. Germline V gives CDR1 SGHKS, CDR2 YYEKEE (reference sequence). Between the trimmed V and J ends, which lost 0 bases and 3 bases, there was a span of 7 bases. CDR3 size: 14 residues. The CDR3 loop reads CASSLERNNQPQHF. The DNA of the CDR3 is TGTGCCAGCAGCTTGGAGAGGAACAATCAGCCCCAGCATTTT.

The V and J genes are TRBV7-2 and TRBJ2-2; maybe TRBD2 (5 bases). V gave up 4 bases and J gave up 1 base, with 19 bases separating them. CDR3 length equals 18 residues. In germline, CDR1 is SGHTA, CDR2 FQGNSA. The CDR3 nucleotides read TGTGCCAGCAGCTGGCCCCGGATCTCCGGAGGGAACACCGGGGAGCTGTTTTTT. Protein: CASSWPRISGGNTGELFF.

The chain links TRBV7-3 to TRBJ2-3; 11 bases agree with TRBD2. Germline loops: CDR1 SGHTA, CDR2 FQGTGA. The CDR3 covers 16 residues. V was pared by 4 bases and J by 5 bases, with 8 bases of the junction left unmatched. CDR3 DNA: TGTGCCAGCAGCTCGACTAGCGGGGTCGGGGGAGATACGCAGTATTTT. The encoded protein is CASSSTSGVGGDTQYF.

The V and J genes are TRBV5-1 and TRBJ2-1; maybe TRBD1 (6 bases). Per germline, CDR1 SGHRS and CDR2 YFSETQ. There are 17 residues in the CDR3. Trimming took 0 bases from V and 8 from J, leaving 21 bases between them. The CDR3 spells CASSLALGRGFVDEQFF. Here the CDR3 DNA reads TGCGCCAGCAGCTTGGCCTTGGGCAGGGGTTTTGTGGATGAGCAGTTCTTC.

The genes are TRBV7-9 and TRBJ1-6; the match to TRBD1 covers 8 bases. The J segment lost 9 bases and the V segment lost 5 bases, leaving 9 bases of the junction unmatched. Germline CDR1 reads SEHNR; CDR2 reads FQNEAQ (reference sequence). The CDR3 sequence is 15 residues long. This CDR3 reads CASSPGSQGASPLHF. CDR3 DNA sequence: TGTGCCAGCAGCCCTGGGAGTCAGGGGGCTTCACCCCTCCACTTT.

This sequence joins TRBV4-1 and TRBJ2-1, with D maybe TRBD2 (6 bases). The germline V and J ends were trimmed by 0 bases and 1 base, with 7 bases remaining between them. This CDR3 has 15 amino acids. Germline-derived CDR1 and CDR2 are MGHRA and YSYEKL. In nucleotides, the CDR3 is TGCGCCAGCAGCCAAGAGAGCGGGTCCTACAATGAGCAGTTCTTC. Encoded protein: CASSQESGSYNEQFF.

This rearrangement joins TRBV16 to TRBJ2-7; TRBD2 might be the D (7 bases). The CDR3 runs to 15 residues. Looked up from germline, CDR1 is KGHSY and CDR2 is FQNENV. V dropped 4 bases and J dropped 4 bases, with 17 bases sitting between them. The CDR3 protein is CASSPLRGALYEQYF. In DNA, the CDR3 is TGTGCCAGCAGCCCGCTCCGGGGGGCTCTGTACGAGCAGTACTTC.

The genes are TRBV6-6 and TRBJ1-6, with 7 positions matching TRBD1. CDR3 length equals 16 residues. J lost 6 bases, V lost 6 bases, and 11 bases had no gene match. The germline gives CDR1 MNHNY, CDR2 SVGAGI (reference sequence). This CDR3 is CASRHRRTGLNSPLHF. CDR3 coding DNA: TGTGCCAGCAGACATCGGCGGACAGGACTTAATTCACCCCTCCACTTT.

The chain is built from TRBV5-1 and TRBJ1-4; D ambiguous. Trimming stripped 4 bases from V and 1 base from J, with 8 bases between. In germline, CDR1 is SGHRS, CDR2 YFSETQ. The CDR3 contains 14 residues. CDR3 nucleotides: TGCGCCAGCAGCCGGGCAGAAACTAATGAAAAACTGTTTTTT. Translated: CASSRAETNEKLFF.

The genes are TRBV30 and TRBJ1-1; the D gene is possibly TRBD1 (5 bases). Germline CDR1 is GTSNPN and CDR2 is SVGIG (reference sequence). V was clipped by 3 bases and J by 7 bases, with 9 bases between them. The CDR3 runs 11 residues. CDR3 nucleotides: TGTGCCTGGAGAGGCGACAGTGAAGCTTTCTTT. This gives the protein CAWRGDSEAFF.

In this sample, this clone turned up once. The chain has TRBV12-3 or TRBV12-4 and TRBJ1-5; tentative D call: TRBD1 (6 bases). The germline V and J ends were trimmed by 7 bases and 11 bases, with 12 bases remaining between them. The CDR3 length is 11 residues. Here the CDR3 reads CASTQGQTQHF. Written as DNA, the CDR3 is TGTGCCAGCACCCAAGGACAGACCCAGCATTTT.

The chain joins TRBV7-8 to TRBJ2-1; 8 bases fit TRBD2. This CDR3 region has 16 residues. The V and J ends lost 0 bases and 7 bases, in that order; junction bases with no gene match: 8. Germline values: CDR1 SGHVS, CDR2 FQNEAQ. CDR3 DNA sequence: TGTGCCAGCAGCTTAGCTCCTAGCGGGTATGAGAATGAGCAGTTCTTC. Protein product: CASSLAPSGYENEQFF.

DNA of the CDR3: TGTGCCAGCACCCTTAGGGTAGGGAACACTGAAGCTTTCTTT. This sequence encodes CASTLRVGNTEAFF. V is TRBV7-2 and J is TRBJ1-1; unclear D gene. Germline V gene data show CDR1 as SGHTA and CDR2 as FQGNSA. V lost 7 bases to trimming and J lost 1 base, with 13 bases between them. This CDR3 has 14 amino acids. The full variable domain, completed using reference TRBV7-2 and TRBJ1-1, is GAGVSQSPSNKVTEKGKDVELRCDPISGHTALYWYRQSLGQGLEFLIYFQGNSAPDKSGLPSDRFSAERTGGSVSTLTIQRTQQEDSAVYLCASTLRVGNTEAFFGQGTRLTVV.

This clone was counted between two and nine times. This CDR3 is CATSDLGGQGIFGETQYF. CDR3 sequence (DNA): TGTGCCACCAGTGATTTGGGGGGACAGGGGATATTTGGTGAGACCCAGTACTTC. V is TRBV24-1 and J is TRBJ2-5, with 10 positions matching TRBD1. The ends lost 0 bases at V and 5 bases at J; junction bases unmatched: 11. CDR3 length: 18 amino acids. CDR1 is KGHDR and CDR2 is SFDVKD in the germline V gene.

The rearrangement uses TRBV18 and TRBJ2-7, with a weak D call TRBD2 (5 bases). Germline V gene lookup returns CDR1 KGHSH and CDR2 LQKENI. V was trimmed by 3 bases and J by 7 bases, leaving 19 bases between them. CDR3 length: 15 amino acids. The CDR3 region has the DNA TGTGCCAGCTCACCCCTCGTCGAGGGATCTCAAGAGCAGTACTTC. Translated: CASSPLVEGSQEQYF.